These 2 T cell receptor beta chains originate from one sample sequenced in a study of CD8+CD57+ T cells in acquired aplastic anemia. All sequencing subjects had displayed CD8+CD57+ cell expansion on flow cytometry. The TCR beta profiling, which covered VDJ combination and CDR3 sequence, was carried out using genomic DNA as the template. TCRdb re-called the reads through MiXCR, storing one row per CDR3 protein. The sample has 450,000 to 600,000 distinct CDR3 sequences; around 30% are singletons. The sample comprised sorted CD4+, CD8+, or CD8+CD57+ T cells (not recorded which) from PBMCs. These receptors were collected from a human donor with aplastic anemia.

The chain has TRBV11-1 and TRBJ1-5; 8 nucleotides line up with TRBD1. Germline CDR1 and CDR2: SGHAT and FQDESV (reference sequence). Germline trimming cut 5 bases from V and 5 bases from J; bases unmatched to any gene: 14. There are 17 residues in the CDR3. The CDR3 DNA sequence: TGTGCCAGCAGCCGAGGACAGGGTGGGATTCTCGATCAGCCCCAGCATTTT. Its protein product is CASSRGQGGILDQPQHF.

The chain recombines TRBV24-1 with TRBJ1-1; TRBD1 matches 8 bases. Germline CDR1 reads KGHDR; CDR2 reads SFDVKD. CDR3 length: 15 amino acids. J gave up 1 base and V 5 bases, and 5 bases lay outside the gene matches. CDR3 sequence (DNA): TGTGCCACCAGTGCTGCCGGGACAGGGAACACTGAAGCTTTCTTT. It translates to CATSAAGTGNTEAFF.